The rows below give T cell receptor beta chains drawn from one sample of a study of control samples from healthy donors and cancer patients. Method: immunoSEQ multiplex PCR; TCRdb's copy keeps in-frame clones and lacks some. The sample has approximately 160,000 clones, around nine tenths seen once; the top ten hold approximately 0.7%. The sequencing sample was made of blood. Receptor source: a woman in her 30s in good health. Each CDR3 is given with its conserved first and last residue. The D gene is left open where the match is weak. Clone sizes are given selectively: once, few, many, or a class where the clone is expanded.

D gene	V gene	clone size	CDR3 length	J gene	CDR3 protein	CDR3 DNA
.	TRBV6-2/TRBV6-3	.	12	TRBJ2-3	CASSYGGNTQYF	TGTGCCAGCAGTTATGGAGGAAATACGCAGTATTTT
.	TRBV2	once	14	TRBJ1-2	CASSEKRGGYGYTF	TGTGCCAGCAGTGAGAAACGTGGTGGCTATGGCTACACCTTC
.	TRBV28	.	15	TRBJ1-6	CASQMGRGYNSPLHF	TGTGCCAGCCAAATGGGCAGGGGCTATAATTCACCCCTCCACTTT
.	TRBV19	.	16	TRBJ2-7	CASSSIGRGPTYEQYF	TGTGCCAGTAGTAGCATTGGGCGCGGCCCCACCTACGAGCAGTACTTC
TRBD2	TRBV28	.	15	TRBJ2-7	CASSIPTSGSHEQYF	TGTGCCAGCAGTATCCCGACTAGCGGGAGCCACGAGCAGTACTTC
.	TRBV19	.	12	TRBJ1-1	CAVSEKYTEAFF	TGTGCTGTCTCCGAGAAGTACACTGAAGCTTTCTTT
TRBD1	TRBV4-1	.	14	TRBJ2-1	CASSRSDRVDEQFF	TGCGCCAGCAGCCGTAGCGACAGGGTCGATGAGCAGTTCTTC
.	TRBV2	few	14	TRBJ2-7	CASGSRDWSDEQYF	TGTGCCAGCGGATCCCGGGACTGGTCGGACGAGCAGTACTTC
TRBD1	TRBV15	.	20	TRBJ2-3	CATSRALADRGSRHTDTQYF	TGTGCCACCAGCAGAGCCCTGGCAGACAGGGGAAGTCGGCACACAGATACGCAGTATTTT
.	TRBV29-1	.	14	TRBJ2-7	CSVIRAGDSYEQYF	TGCAGCGTCATACGGGCAGGAGACTCCTACGAGCAGTACTTC
TRBD2	TRBV10-3	.	17	TRBJ2-2	CAISDPTSGRKVGELFF	TGTGCCATCAGTGATCCCACTAGCGGGAGAAAGGTCGGGGAGCTGTTTTTT